This T cell receptor beta chain was identified in a study of blood T cell repertoires in COVID-19. Profiling relied on immunoSEQ multiplex PCR, and the TCRdb table lists in-frame clones only, not all of them. The profile shows approximately 100,000 clones, under 85% of them singletons. This CDR3 spans 16 amino acids. The germline CDR1 and CDR2 sequences are LGHNA and YSLEER. The junction had 6 bases not matched to a gene; V was cut back by 0 bases and J by 3 bases. The V and J genes are TRBV4-3 and TRBJ2-7; 9 nucleotides align to TRBD2. The clonotype originates from a human donor in a cohort sampled during active COVID-19. The specimen was peripheral blood. In DNA, the CDR3 is TGCGCCAGCAGCCAAGATCGGAGGACTAGCGTCTACGAGCAGTACTTC. It encodes CASSQDRRTSVYEQYF.